Presented here are 25 T cell receptor beta chains from one specimen sequenced in a study of identical twins. TCRdb ran MiXCR on the 5' RACE reads and lists one entry per CDR3 protein. The sample shows under 1 million distinct CDR3 sequences, approximately 13% of them seen only once. These data were also reused for a study on yellow fever vaccine responses in identical twins.

The sample consisted of PBMCs. The source is a woman between 18 and 29 years old in good health.

This clonotype was detected ten times or more. This chain connects TRBV5-1 to TRBJ1-4, with D possibly TRBD1 on 5 matching bases. The CDR3 has 14 residues. V lost 0 bases, J lost 4 bases, and 7 bases lay in between. From germline, CDR1 is SGHRS and CDR2 YFSETQ. The CDR3 region is CASSLAGVNEKLFF. In nucleotides, the CDR3 is TGCGCCAGCAGCTTGGCGGGGGTTAATGAAAAACTGTTTTTT.

Only a few counts were recorded for this clonotype. V and J are TRBV29-1 and TRBJ2-5; tentatively, D is TRBD1 or TRBD2 (6 bases each). The CDR3 has 13 residues. Germline V gene data show CDR1 as SQVTM and CDR2 as ANQGSEA. Trimming took off 6 bases at V and 4 bases at J, with 15 bases between the two ends. The CDR3 DNA is TGCAGCGTCGGATATGGAGGGGGAGAGACCCAGTACTTC. The encoded protein is CSVGYGGGETQYF.

This clonotype was recorded a few times. The CDR3 sequence is CSVNFLSGRLTFF. In nucleotides, the CDR3 is TGCAGCGTTAACTTCCTGTCCGGACGGCTGACTTTCTTT. The V gene is TRBV29-1, the J gene TRBJ1-1; no clear D gene. This CDR3 is 13 amino acids long. The V and J ends lost 5 bases and 12 bases respectively, with 22 bases between them. Germline V gives CDR1 SQVTM, CDR2 ANQGSEA.

V gene TRBV5-1 combines with J gene TRBJ2-3; possible D gene TRBD1, 5 bases. V lost 4 bases and J 1 base, leaving 10 bases between the germline ends. Germline V gives CDR1 SGHRS, CDR2 YFSETQ. The CDR3 is 14 residues long. DNA of the CDR3: TGCGCCAGCAGCGGATCGACAGGCACAGATACGCAGTATTTT. Translated, it gives CASSGSTGTDTQYF. Complete variable domain (other parts from reference TRBV5-1 and TRBJ2-3): KAGVTQTPRYLIKTRGQQVTLSCSPISGHRSVSWYQQTPGQGLQFLFEYFSETQRNKGNFPGRFSGRQFSNSRSEMNVSTLELGDSALYLCASSGSTGTDTQYFGPGTRLTVL.

The V call is TRBV5-1, the J call TRBJ2-7; D unresolved. V was clipped by 4 bases and J by 3 bases, with 11 bases between them. Germline V gene sequence: CDR1 SGHRS, CDR2 YFSETQ. This CDR3 has 13 amino acids. The CDR3 bases are TGCGCCAGCAGCGCCGTGGGGAACTACGAGCAGTACTTC. This sequence encodes CASSAVGNYEQYF.

The chain has TRBV18 and TRBJ2-3; D possibly corresponds to TRBD2 (7 bases). CDR3 length: 17 amino acids. Germline V CDR1 and CDR2: KGHSH, LQKENI. With 0 bases removed from V and 1 base from J, the gap between germline ends came to 14 bases. The CDR3 protein is CASSPPTGGPGTDTQYF. In DNA, the CDR3 is TGTGCCAGCTCACCACCGACCGGGGGGCCTGGCACAGATACGCAGTATTTT.

The table lists this clonotype with many counts. In DNA, the CDR3 is TGTGCCAGCAGCCAAGGGGGCCATGGCTACACCTTC. This sequence encodes CASSQGGHGYTF. The rearrangement uses TRBV7-9 and TRBJ1-2; 7 bases align to TRBD1. The V gene's germline CDR1 is SEHNR and CDR2 FQNEAQ (reference sequence). J gave up 6 bases and V 5 bases, and 3 bases lay outside the gene matches. This CDR3 is 12 amino acids long.

This clonotype has a count of ten or more. The chain employs TRBV7-2 and TRBJ2-7, with D unclear. The germline gives CDR1 SGHTA, CDR2 FQGNSA. The CDR3 totals 16 residues. Trimming took 2 bases from V and 1 from J, leaving 15 bases between them. CDR3 sequence reads: CASSLIEEPGSYEQYF. In DNA form, the CDR3 reads TGTGCCAGCAGCTTAATTGAGGAACCTGGGTCCTACGAGCAGTACTTC.

Only a few counts were recorded for this clonotype. The V call is TRBV4-1, the J call TRBJ2-2, with 7 bases identical to TRBD1. The germline gives CDR1 MGHRA, CDR2 YSYEKL. V lost 1 base to trimming and J lost 6 bases; unmatched junction nucleotides: 2. The CDR3 consists of 14 residues. CDR3 nucleotide sequence: TGCGCCAGCAGCCAAGGGACAGGCGCCGGGGAGCTGTTTTTT. Protein product: CASSQGTGAGELFF.

In this sample, this clonotype turned up a few times. The chain has TRBV5-1 and TRBJ1-6; 9 bases are a match to TRBD1. The germline V gene encodes CDR1 SGHRS and CDR2 YFSETQ. The CDR3 has 15 residues. Trimming at V came to 4 bases and at J to 10 bases, leaving 9 bases not matched to a gene. The CDR3 DNA sequence: TGCGCCAGCAGCCAACCGGGACAGGGCGGCTCACCCCTCCACTTT. Its translation: CASSQPGQGGSPLHF.

The sample holds a few counts of this clonotype. The DNA for the CDR3 is TGTGCCAGCAGCCCGGGACTAGCGGGTCGGAGAGAGCAGTTCTTC. It encodes CASSPGLAGRREQFF. V gene TRBV3-1 combines with J gene TRBJ2-1; 12 positions match TRBD2. The CDR3 is 15 amino acids. Germline lookup yields CDR1 LGHDT and CDR2 YNNKEL (reference sequence). The V segment lost 4 bases and the J segment 10 bases; nucleotides outside the gene matches: 8.

This clonotype was counted many times. This sequence joins TRBV4-2 and TRBJ1-1; TRBD1 might be the D (6 bases). The CDR3 loop spans 14 amino acids. The germline V gene encodes CDR1 LGHNA and CDR2 YNFKEQ. With 0 bases removed from V and 3 bases from J, the gap between germline ends came to 8 bases. CDR3 region: CASSQEQGDTEAFF. The DNA for the CDR3 is TGTGCCAGCAGCCAAGAACAGGGAGACACTGAAGCTTTCTTT.

The V and J genes are TRBV6-2 or TRBV6-3 and TRBJ2-2, with D uncertain. Germline CDR1 and CDR2: MNHEY and SVGEGT. This CDR3 has 14 amino acids. Trimming left V 4 bases short and J 0 bases short, with 6 bases between. This chain's CDR3 is CASSFNPNTGELFF. The CDR3 coding sequence is TGTGCCAGCAGTTTCAATCCGAACACCGGGGAGCTGTTTTTT.

The chain has TRBV28 and TRBJ2-3; 8 nucleotides match TRBD2. This CDR3 comprises 16 residues. Germline V gene data show CDR1 as MDHEN and CDR2 as SYDVKM. CDR3 in amino acids: CASQTGGPLSTDTQYF. In DNA form, the CDR3 reads TGTGCTAGTCAGACGGGAGGGCCCCTAAGCACAGATACGCAGTATTTT.

The rearrangement uses TRBV19 and TRBJ2-7; TRBD2 matches at 9 bases. Germline-derived CDR1 and CDR2 are LNHDA and SQIVND (reference sequence). The CDR3 covers 15 residues. J gave up 3 bases and V 1 base, and 4 bases lay outside the gene matches. CDR3 loop: CASSIGGAGGYEQYF. The CDR3 DNA reads as TGTGCCAGTAGTATAGGTGGAGCGGGAGGCTACGAGCAGTACTTC.

This clonotype was seen a few times. The J gene is TRBJ2-1, the V gene TRBV3-1; D possibly corresponds to TRBD2 (5 bases). The germline V and J ends were trimmed by 3 bases and 8 bases, with 14 bases remaining between them. This CDR3 has 14 residues. Per germline, CDR1 LGHDT and CDR2 YNNKEL (reference sequence). The CDR3 loop reads CASSQGSSFDEQFF. The CDR3 coding sequence is TGTGCCAGCAGCCAGGGGTCTAGCTTCGATGAGCAGTTCTTC.

Only a few counts were recorded for this clonotype. V usage is TRBV20-1 and J usage is TRBJ2-7; D unclear. CDR3 length: 14 residues. Germline CDR1 and CDR2: DFQATT and SNEGSKA (reference sequence). V dropped 3 bases and J dropped 2 bases, with 14 bases sitting between them. CDR3 sequence reads: CSASAAGAPYEQYV. CDR3 DNA sequence: TGCAGTGCTAGTGCGGCAGGAGCTCCCTACGAGCAGTACGTC.

There are a few counts of this clonotype. The chain carries TRBV2 and TRBJ2-3, with a possible D match to TRBD2 (6 bases). Germline loops: CDR1 SNHLY, CDR2 FYNNEI. This CDR3 spans 13 amino acids. Trimming took off 7 bases at V and 4 bases at J, with 12 bases between the two ends. The CDR3 DNA is TGTGCCAGCACCCCGGAGGGGCCAGATACGCAGTATTTT. Residues: CASTPEGPDTQYF.

This clonotype was counted many times. V and J are TRBV12-3 or TRBV12-4 and TRBJ2-7, with D possibly matching TRBD1 (6 bases). V was shortened by 2 bases and J by 3 bases, with 11 bases between the two germline ends. The CDR3 totals 14 residues. CDR3 bases: TGTGCCAGCAGTTTACTGGGGGCCGGCTACGAGCAGTACTTC. This sequence encodes CASSLLGAGYEQYF.

The chain links TRBV5-1 to TRBJ2-5, with D perhaps matching TRBD2 (5 bases). Trimming removed 4 bases from V and 4 bases from J, with 17 bases in between. There are 15 residues in the CDR3. The germline V gene has CDR1 SGHRS and CDR2 YFSETQ. CDR3 in DNA: TGCGCCAGCAGCGACTACCGGCCTCCGAGAGAGACCCAGTACTTC. Protein: CASSDYRPPRETQYF. Full variable domain (rest looked up from reference TRBV5-1 and TRBJ2-5): KAGVTQTPRYLIKTRGQQVTLSCSPISGHRSVSWYQQTPGQGLQFLFEYFSETQRNKGNFPGRFSGRQFSNSRSEMNVSTLELGDSALYLCASSDYRPPRETQYFGPGTRLLVL.

This clonotype occurred a few times. This chain joins TRBV5-6 and TRBJ2-5, with D perhaps TRBD1 (5 bases). The V end lost 3 bases, the J end lost 5 bases, and 11 bases lay between the germline ends. The CDR3 contains 13 residues. Germline V lookup: CDR1 SGHDT, CDR2 YYEEEE. The CDR3 coding sequence is TGTGCCAGCAGCTCCAGGGTCGTCGAGACCCAGTACTTC. It encodes CASSSRVVETQYF.

This chain joins TRBV20-1 and TRBJ1-4, with 7 bases that match TRBD1. The CDR3 has 14 amino acids. Germline CDR1 reads DFQATT; CDR2 reads SNEGSKA (reference sequence). V dropped 5 bases and J dropped 0; count of bases not matched to a gene: 3. The CDR3 DNA reads TGCAGTGCTGCTACAGGGGCAACTAATGAAAAACTGTTTTTT. Amino acid sequence: CSAATGATNEKLFF.

This clonotype was seen a few times. The chain employs TRBV3-1 and TRBJ2-1; 9 bases fit TRBD1. V shed 6 bases, J shed 2 bases, and the junction held 2 bases outside the gene matches. CDR1 is LGHDT and CDR2 is YNNKEL in the germline V gene (reference sequence). The CDR3 extends over 14 amino acids. The CDR3 DNA reads as TGTGCCAGCAGACGACAGGGGGCCTACAATGAGCAGTTCTTC. This translates into CASRRQGAYNEQFF.

This clonotype was seen more than once but under ten times. The chain uses TRBV19 and TRBJ2-1; TRBD2 is a possible D gene (5 bases). The CDR3 is 19 amino acids. Trimming pared 0 bases from V and 0 bases from J, leaving 18 bases between. Per the germline V gene, CDR1 is LNHDA and CDR2 is SQIVND (reference sequence). DNA for the CDR3: TGTGCCAGTAGTATAGATCGCTTAGCGTCTCACTACTCCTACAATGAGCAGTTCTTC. This translates into CASSIDRLASHYSYNEQFF.

V is TRBV20-1 and J is TRBJ1-5; 11 bases map to TRBD1. The V gene end was trimmed by 6 bases and the J gene end by 7 bases; junction bases not matched to a gene: 5. Germline-derived CDR1 and CDR2 are DFQATT and SNEGSKA (reference sequence). The CDR3 runs 13 residues. CDR3 sequence (DNA): TGCAGTGCCGCGGGACAGGGGGACCAGCCCCAGCATTTT. This translates into CSAAGQGDQPQHF.